Included here is one T cell receptor beta chain sequence, with context. Its antigen is not identified. All donors qualified as healthy HIV-negative adults and had experienced no recent acute infections or vaccinations. This entry comes from a study of shared clonotypes between healthy human individuals. Study-level points and caveats: Larger estimated richness was generally seen in naive subsets than in memory subsets. Roughly 5% of naive CD4 clonotypes were shared across several donors.

Trimming pared 5 bases from V and 1 base from J, leaving 17 bases between. CDR1 SNHLY and CDR2 FYNNEI come from the germline V gene. The CDR3 is 17 amino acids. Sequencing used immunoSEQ multiplex PCR; TCRdb keeps in-frame clones, though not all of them. The repertoire consists of over a million clones, with around 95% occurring once and the leading ten covering roughly 1.1%. This chain connects TRBV2 to TRBJ1-4; D unresolved. This TCR derives from a man aged 25-40 years in good health. The sample consisted of naive CD4+ T cells sorted from blood. The subset was: CD45RA+ positively selected. CDR3 amino acids: CASSPSYTGLTNEKLFF. The CDR3 nucleotides are TGTGCCAGCAGTCCAAGCTACACCGGCCTAACTAATGAAAAACTGTTTTTT.